Included here is one T cell receptor beta chain sequence, with context. Its antigen is unidentified. The data were obtained in a study of T-cell reconstitution after alpha-beta-depleted transplantation in children. Overall study findings and caveats: Approximately two months post-transplant, alpha-beta T cells reportedly originated from several hundred expanded graft clones. At day 60, the high TCRbeta diversity found in some patients originated from recipient T cells and thymic progenitors that had survived. T-cell numbers and diversity one year post-transplant derived largely from freshly generated T cells.

The germline CDR1 and CDR2 sequences are SGHRS and YFSETQ. V was pared by 4 bases and J by 5 bases, with 7 bases of the junction left unmatched. The CDR3 is 15 amino acids. The library targeted TCRbeta and was prepared with unique molecular identifiers. TCRdb fed the PCR reads into MiXCR, producing one record per CDR3 protein. In the table there are about 48,000 distinct CDR3 sequences, approximately 6% of which are singletons. This clonotype originated in a female patient between 2 and 15 years old who had a stem cell transplant for aplastic anemia, so the T cells may come from the graft donor. The sequenced sample was PBMCs, mostly from graft donor cells, obtained 60 days after TCRalphabeta/CD19-depleted stem cell transplant. This rearrangement joins TRBV5-1 to TRBJ1-4; 8 positions match TRBD1. The chain's CDR3 is CASSRIQGANEKLFF. CDR3 sequence (DNA): TGCGCCAGCAGCCGTATCCAGGGGGCCAATGAAAAACTGTTTTTT.